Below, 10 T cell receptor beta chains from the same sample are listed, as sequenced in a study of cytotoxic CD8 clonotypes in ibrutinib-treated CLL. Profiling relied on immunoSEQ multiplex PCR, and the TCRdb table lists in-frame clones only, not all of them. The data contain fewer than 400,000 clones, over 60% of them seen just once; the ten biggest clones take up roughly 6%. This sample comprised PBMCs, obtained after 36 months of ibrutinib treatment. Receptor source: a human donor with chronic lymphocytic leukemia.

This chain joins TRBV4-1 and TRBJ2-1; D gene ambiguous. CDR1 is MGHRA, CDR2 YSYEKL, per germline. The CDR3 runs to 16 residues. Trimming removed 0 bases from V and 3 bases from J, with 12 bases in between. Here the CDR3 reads CASSQEWLEVYNEQFF. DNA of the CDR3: TGCGCCAGCAGCCAAGAGTGGCTAGAGGTCTACAATGAGCAGTTCTTC.

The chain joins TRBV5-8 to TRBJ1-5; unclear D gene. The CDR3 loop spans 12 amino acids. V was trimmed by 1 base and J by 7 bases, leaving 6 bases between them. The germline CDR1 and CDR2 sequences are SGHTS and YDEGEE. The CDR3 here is CASSLSGQPQHF. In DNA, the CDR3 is TGTGCCAGCAGCTTGTCGGGCCAGCCCCAGCATTTT.

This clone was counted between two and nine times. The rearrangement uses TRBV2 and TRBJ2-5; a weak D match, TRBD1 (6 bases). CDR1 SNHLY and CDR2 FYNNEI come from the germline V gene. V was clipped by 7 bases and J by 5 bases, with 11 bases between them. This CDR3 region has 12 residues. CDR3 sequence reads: CASMRQGETQYF. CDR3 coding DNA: TGTGCCAGCATGAGGCAGGGGGAGACCCAGTACTTC.

CDR3 nucleotides: TGTGCCAGCAGCCCGGGCGGGACGTCGACGTATTTT. Protein: CASSPGGTSTYF. J is TRBJ2-3 and V is TRBV9, with D possibly being TRBD2 (6 bases). The CDR3 has 12 residues. The germline CDR1 and CDR2 sequences are SGDLS and YYNGEE. Trimming removed 4 bases from V and 14 bases from J, with 17 bases in between.

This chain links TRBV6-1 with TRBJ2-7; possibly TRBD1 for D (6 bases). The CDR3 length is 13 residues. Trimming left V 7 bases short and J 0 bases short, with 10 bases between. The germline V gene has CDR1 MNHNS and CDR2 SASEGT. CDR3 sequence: CASNRVSSYEQYF. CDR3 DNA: TGTGCCAGCAACAGGGTGTCCTCCTACGAGCAGTACTTC.

This CDR3 is CASSRGNTEAFF. The CDR3 DNA sequence: TGTGCCAGCAGTAGGGGGAACACTGAAGCTTTCTTT. The chain employs TRBV25-1 and TRBJ1-1; possible D gene TRBD1, 5 bases. V shed 5 bases and J shed 1 base, with 5 bases lying between them. CDR1 and CDR2 from the germline V gene are MGHDK and SYGVNS. CDR3 length equals 12 residues.

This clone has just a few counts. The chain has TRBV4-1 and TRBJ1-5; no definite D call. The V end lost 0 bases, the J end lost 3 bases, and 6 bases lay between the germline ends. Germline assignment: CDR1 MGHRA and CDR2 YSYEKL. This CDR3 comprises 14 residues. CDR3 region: CASSQDRYNQPQHF. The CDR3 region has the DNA TGCGCCAGCAGCCAAGATAGATACAATCAGCCCCAGCATTTT.

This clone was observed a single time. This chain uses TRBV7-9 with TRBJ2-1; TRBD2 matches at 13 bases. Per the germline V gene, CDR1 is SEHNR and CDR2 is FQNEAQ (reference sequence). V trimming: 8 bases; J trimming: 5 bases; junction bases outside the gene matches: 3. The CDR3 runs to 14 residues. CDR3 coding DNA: TGTGCCAGCCAGGGACTAGCGGGAAACAATGAGCAGTTCTTC. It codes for CASQGLAGNNEQFF.

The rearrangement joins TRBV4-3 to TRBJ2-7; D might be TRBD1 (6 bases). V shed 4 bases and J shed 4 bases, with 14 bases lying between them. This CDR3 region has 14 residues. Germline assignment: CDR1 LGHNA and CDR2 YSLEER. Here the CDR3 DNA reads TGCGCCAGCAGCCTAAGCCTGGGGGCATACGAGCAGTACTTC. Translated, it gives CASSLSLGAYEQYF.

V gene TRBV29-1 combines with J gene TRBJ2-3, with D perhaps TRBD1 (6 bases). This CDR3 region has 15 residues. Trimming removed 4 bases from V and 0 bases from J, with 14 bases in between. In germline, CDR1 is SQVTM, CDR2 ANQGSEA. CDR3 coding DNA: TGCAGCGTTGCGGTCCCAGGGGATAGCACAGATACGCAGTATTTT. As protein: CSVAVPGDSTDTQYF.